This TCR beta chain is from a study of T cells in Graves' hyperthyroidism and ophthalmopathy (dated by TCRdb to about 2019). A note on the overall study: Peripheral blood samples were taken at the time of initial diagnosis, prior to any treatment. TCR V-J signatures able to tell the groups apart were searched for in a discovery cohort of 95 to 100 patients, of whom 43 had Graves' ophthalmopathy and about 60 had stable Graves' hyperthyroidism. The paper reports TCR Vbeta CDR3 sequencing of approximately 140 peripheral blood samples: around 45 ophthalmopathy, roughly 80 hyperthyroidism and roughly 17 progressor patients. An independent validation cohort of under 20 hyperthyroidism patients and 17 patients who later progressed to ophthalmopathy tested prospective prediction of ophthalmopathy. In about 6 Graves' hyperthyroidism patients, the study also compared T-cell repertoires from thyroid tissue with T-cell repertoires from blood. The 90 to 100 discovery patients were randomly divided into training and test sets at a 7:3 ratio. Once sampling was done, hyperthyroidism patients were given methimazole at a starting dose of 30 mg daily, whereas ophthalmopathy patients were given high-dose intravenous methylprednisolone. The study at large found these results: No statistical method was used to fix the sample size in advance, and group allocation was not hidden from the investigators. During validation, the model predicted progression to ophthalmopathy a median of roughly six months ahead of onset, with approximately 71% sensitivity and 72.22% specificity. A model built on a 13 V-J signature distinguished ophthalmopathy from stable hyperthyroidism, reaching approximately 89% sensitivity and about 81% specificity in cross-validation and 80%/75% in testing. Most expanded thyroid clonotypes (frequency above 0.001) were also detected in blood, a finding suggesting that blood repertoires may reflect thyroid immune responses.

TCR beta CDR3 regions were amplified from RNA transcripts. The TCR CDR3 was subjected to a first round of RT-PCR using the HTBI primer set and the Qiagen OneStep RT-PCR kit. Libraries were constructed in a second round of multiplex PCR, after which size selection and purification were carried out. Sequencing of the libraries was done on an Illumina HiSeq2000 using paired-end 100 bp reads. The source study handled its data this way. SOAPnuke was used to process the raw data, removing reads that contained adapters or uncalled bases, had a mean Phred below 15, or lacked an exact match to the constant primer or identifier. COPE v1.2.5 was used to merge the high-quality paired reads, and each unique nucleotide sequence was defined as a clonotype. MiTCR v1.1 was used to align clonotypes to the IMGT TRBV, TRBD and TRBJ reference segments. Analysis was restricted to V-J combinations with a frequency above 0.0001, which covered roughly 99% of repertoires. A TCS score was defined as the ratio of F50 (clonal expansion) to E x V (chaos), with BLOSUM62-based TCRdist applied between CDR3 peptides within each V-J. Welch's t-statistics and random forest reduced just over 500 V-J features to fewer than 15, which were used in a naive Bayes classifier (R e1071). The public reads were run again by TCRdb, first through fastp at Q25 and then through MiXCR, and only productive beta chains were kept. Every CDR3 protein is listed once, alongside the most common genes and DNA of its rows. These V and J calls originate from TCRdb's pipeline instead of the authors' own analysis. The sample table holds around 300,000 distinct CDR3 sequences, of which over 11% were seen once. The ten largest account for just under 25% of the sample.

Notes on this clonotype: What this receptor recognizes is not known. No much larger clone exists at a distance of one base, and base qualities are not known.

The trim is 5 bases for V and 7 bases for J, with a gap of 20 bases between the germline ends. The germline V gene provides CDR1 SGHTA and CDR2 FQGTGA. Including the terminal cysteine and phenylalanine, the CDR3 comprises 15 residues. The only DNA kept is the CDR3, 45 bases in frame from the first base. Stable Graves' hyperthyroidism was defined as the absence of progression to ophthalmopathy over 18 months of follow-up. Hyperthyroidism patients were newly diagnosed, had a disease duration of under 2 months, and were aged 18 to 65 years. Patients with uncontrolled infections, other autoimmune diseases, pregnancy or lactation were excluded. Diagnoses were based on clinical symptoms, serum thyroxine and TRAb, thyroid ultrasound and orbital computed tomography. Ficoll-Paque density gradient centrifugation was used to isolate PBMCs from around 9.1 ml of fresh peripheral blood. Total RNA was extracted with Trizol reagent, and quality was checked on an Agilent 2100 Bioanalyzer.

The V and J segments used are TRBV7-3 and TRBJ1-2; D gene: possibly TRBD1, on 5 matching bases. This TCR was recovered from a woman in her thirties with Graves' hyperthyroidism. The sample taken for sequencing was blood. The CDR3 in this case is CASSPTQGYLGGYTF. The DNA sequence follows: TGTGCCAGCAGCCCAACTCAGGGCTATCTGGGTGGCTACACCTTC.